Sequencing of this T cell receptor (beta chain) was carried out in a study of cytomegalovirus exposure and HLA in healthy donors. Turning to the study itself: One earlier analysis, a look at around 170 million T cells, found more than 100 million unique TCR beta sequences. Findings and caveats of the study: A later analysis showed HLA-associated TCR beta chains outstripping equally common others in clonal expansion. Per published reports, the classifier diagnosed cytomegalovirus status with high specificity and sensitivity.

Both 60 Vbeta primers and 13 Jbeta primers went into the PCR. Generated by immunoSEQ multiplex PCR, the TCRdb table keeps only in-frame clones and is missing some. The repertoire holds about 99,000 clones, with nearly 80% as singletons. CDR1 is LNHDA, CDR2 SQIVND, per germline (reference sequence). The CDR3 is 14 amino acids. Trimming removed 5 bases from V and 3 bases from J; junction bases left unmatched: 4. In the case of this clone: Antigen specificity is unknown.

The sample was PBMCs. The sequence was obtained from a man aged 60-69 years in good health and CMV-seropositive. The chain is built from TRBV19 and TRBJ1-1; 9 positions match TRBD1. CDR3 sequence (DNA): TGTGCCAGTAGTTTACAGGGGGCGCACACTGAAGCTTTCTTT. This encodes CASSLQGAHTEAFF.